Shown below are 15 T cell receptor beta chains from a single sample sequenced in a study of technical replicates of blood from a few donors. Clones were sequenced by immunoSEQ multiplex PCR, and TCRdb holds only the in-frame ones, with some missing. The data contain about 83,000 clones, approximately 90% of them singletons. Sample: T cells isolated from PBMCs. The receptor source for this set is a human donor in good health.

The chain uses TRBV6-5 and TRBJ2-1; TRBD1 matches at 7 bases. V gave up 2 bases and J gave up 6 bases; unmatched junction bases: 4. This CDR3 has 14 amino acids. CDR1 is MNHEY, CDR2 SVGAGI, per germline. CDR3 sequence (DNA): TGTGCCAGCAGTTACAGGGACAGCGGCAATGAGCAGTTCTTC. Its translation: CASSYRDSGNEQFF.

V and J are TRBV19 and TRBJ2-3, with 8 bases lining up with TRBD1. CDR3 size: 15 residues. Per germline, CDR1 LNHDA and CDR2 SQIVND (reference sequence). J lost 5 bases, V lost 6 bases, and 10 bases had no gene match. CDR3 nucleotide sequence: TGTGCCAGTAGAAAGGACAGGGACCTAGGAGATACGCAGTATTTT. Its translation: CASRKDRDLGDTQYF.

The V call is TRBV10-1, the J call TRBJ2-1; maybe TRBD1 (6 bases). V dropped 0 bases and J dropped 15 bases, with 18 bases sitting between them. Germline CDR1 and CDR2: WNHNN and SYGVQD (reference sequence). The CDR3 loop spans 14 amino acids. The DNA of the CDR3 is TGCGCCAGCAGTGAGTCGGGGGCCATAGGGAGTGGGTTCTTC. Translated, it gives CASSESGAIGSGFF.

The chain employs TRBV18 and TRBJ1-1; D remains ambiguous. Germline values: CDR1 KGHSH, CDR2 LQKENI. The V gene lost 2 bases and the J gene lost 0 bases, with 7 bases spanning the gap. This CDR3 has 14 residues. CDR3 DNA sequence: TGTGCCAGCTCACCAGCAGGAATGAACACTGAAGCTTTCTTT. The encoded protein is CASSPAGMNTEAFF.

This chain uses TRBV4-2 with TRBJ2-1, with 9 nucleotides matching TRBD2. In germline, CDR1 is LGHNA, CDR2 YNFKEQ. V was clipped by 0 bases and J by 4 bases; unmatched bases: 10. The CDR3 loop spans 18 amino acids. The CDR3, as DNA: TGTGCCAGCAGCCAAGATAAGCGCGTAGCGGGGGCGTACAATGAGCAGTTCTTC. Translating it yields CASSQDKRVAGAYNEQFF.

The chain is built from TRBV2 and TRBJ1-1; 8 positions agree with TRBD1. V lost 11 bases to trimming and J lost 3 bases; unmatched junction nucleotides: 8. Germline V gives CDR1 SNHLY, CDR2 FYNNEI. The CDR3 has 13 residues. The CDR3 reads CAAGGGSYTEAFF. The CDR3 DNA sequence: TGTGCCGCAGGGGGCGGCTCCTACACTGAAGCTTTCTTT.

V is TRBV4-1 and J is TRBJ2-7, with D perhaps matching TRBD2 (6 bases). V gave up 5 bases and J gave up 2 bases, with 16 bases separating them. The germline gives CDR1 MGHRA, CDR2 YSYEKL. The CDR3 is made up of 15 amino acids. This CDR3 reads CASSSRASAAYEQYF. The CDR3 nucleotides read TGCGCCAGCAGCTCCCGGGCTAGCGCGGCCTACGAGCAGTACTTC.

The V and J genes are TRBV6-5 and TRBJ2-7; unclear D gene. V gave up 0 bases and J gave up 2 bases, with 8 bases separating them. The CDR3 runs 14 residues. Germline CDR1 MNHEY, CDR2 SVGAGI. As DNA, the CDR3 is TGTGCCAGCAGTTACTCGATAGCAACCTACGAGCAGTACTTC. It is translated as CASSYSIATYEQYF.

The chain links TRBV7-3 to TRBJ2-1, with 10 bases aligning to TRBD1. CDR3 size: 14 residues. With 2 bases clipped from V and 10 bases from J, the junction kept 5 bases outside the gene matches. The germline CDR1 and CDR2 sequences are SGHTA and FQGTGA. The CDR3 reads CASSLDRGHGEQFF. The CDR3 DNA reads TGTGCCAGCAGCTTAGACAGGGGGCATGGAGAGCAGTTCTTC.

DNA for the CDR3: TGTGCCAGCTCCCTTGACTCGTCTGACGAGCAGTACTTC. This gives the protein CASSLDSSDEQYF. The J gene is TRBJ2-7, the V gene TRBV18; D is uncertain. The CDR3 consists of 13 residues. Per germline, CDR1 KGHSH and CDR2 LQKENI. The V and J ends lost 6 bases and 5 bases respectively, with 14 bases between them.

The rearrangement uses TRBV11-3 and TRBJ2-5; no reliable D call. This CDR3 is built from 13 residues. CDR1 SGHNT and CDR2 YENEEA come from the germline V gene. Trimming took off 3 bases at V and 3 bases at J, with 8 bases between the two ends. The CDR3 loop reads CASSLAFEETQYF. In nucleotides, the CDR3 is TGTGCCAGCAGCTTGGCCTTTGAAGAGACCCAGTACTTC. The whole variable domain, filled in from reference TRBV11-3 and TRBJ2-5, reads EAGVVQSPRYKIIEKKQPVAFWCNPISGHNTLYWYLQNLGQGPELLIRYENEEAVDDSQLPKDRFSAERLKGVDSTLKIQPAELGDSAVYLCASSLAFEETQYFGPGTRLLVL.

This CDR3 is CASSQDLPGGRYGYTF. The CDR3 nucleotides are TGCGCCAGCAGCCAAGATCTCCCAGGGGGCCGCTATGGCTACACCTTC. This sequence joins TRBV4-1 and TRBJ1-2; TRBD1 matches at 8 bases. The junction had 7 bases not matched to a gene; V was cut back by 0 bases and J by 4 bases. Germline V gene data show CDR1 as MGHRA and CDR2 as YSYEKL. The CDR3 has 16 amino acids.

DNA of the CDR3: TGTGCCAGCAGTTATACGGACAGAACTACTGGAAACACCATATATTTT. This encodes CASSYTDRTTGNTIYF. The chain joins TRBV7-9 to TRBJ1-3; D might be TRBD1 (6 bases). Trimming left V 6 bases short and J 2 bases short, with 17 bases between. The CDR3 is 16 residues long. Germline CDR1 SEHNR, CDR2 FQNEAQ (reference sequence).

The CDR3 protein is CASSFIRAGGPYNEQFF. CDR3 DNA sequence: TGTGCCAGCAGTTTTATCAGGGCGGGAGGGCCCTACAATGAGCAGTTCTTC. The gene calls are TRBV27 and TRBJ2-1, with 9 bases identical to TRBD2. The CDR3 spans 17 residues. V lost 3 bases and J lost 2; bases outside the gene matches: 8. Germline V CDR1 and CDR2: MNHEY, SMNVEV (reference sequence).

This chain connects TRBV28 to TRBJ2-7; D is possibly TRBD1 (5 bases). V shed 6 bases and J shed 6 bases, with 12 bases lying between them. Germline CDR1 is MDHEN and CDR2 is SYDVKM. CDR3 length: 12 residues. The CDR3 DNA reads as TGTGCCAGCAGAAGGGGTTCCGGCGAGCAGTACTTC. As protein: CASRRGSGEQYF.